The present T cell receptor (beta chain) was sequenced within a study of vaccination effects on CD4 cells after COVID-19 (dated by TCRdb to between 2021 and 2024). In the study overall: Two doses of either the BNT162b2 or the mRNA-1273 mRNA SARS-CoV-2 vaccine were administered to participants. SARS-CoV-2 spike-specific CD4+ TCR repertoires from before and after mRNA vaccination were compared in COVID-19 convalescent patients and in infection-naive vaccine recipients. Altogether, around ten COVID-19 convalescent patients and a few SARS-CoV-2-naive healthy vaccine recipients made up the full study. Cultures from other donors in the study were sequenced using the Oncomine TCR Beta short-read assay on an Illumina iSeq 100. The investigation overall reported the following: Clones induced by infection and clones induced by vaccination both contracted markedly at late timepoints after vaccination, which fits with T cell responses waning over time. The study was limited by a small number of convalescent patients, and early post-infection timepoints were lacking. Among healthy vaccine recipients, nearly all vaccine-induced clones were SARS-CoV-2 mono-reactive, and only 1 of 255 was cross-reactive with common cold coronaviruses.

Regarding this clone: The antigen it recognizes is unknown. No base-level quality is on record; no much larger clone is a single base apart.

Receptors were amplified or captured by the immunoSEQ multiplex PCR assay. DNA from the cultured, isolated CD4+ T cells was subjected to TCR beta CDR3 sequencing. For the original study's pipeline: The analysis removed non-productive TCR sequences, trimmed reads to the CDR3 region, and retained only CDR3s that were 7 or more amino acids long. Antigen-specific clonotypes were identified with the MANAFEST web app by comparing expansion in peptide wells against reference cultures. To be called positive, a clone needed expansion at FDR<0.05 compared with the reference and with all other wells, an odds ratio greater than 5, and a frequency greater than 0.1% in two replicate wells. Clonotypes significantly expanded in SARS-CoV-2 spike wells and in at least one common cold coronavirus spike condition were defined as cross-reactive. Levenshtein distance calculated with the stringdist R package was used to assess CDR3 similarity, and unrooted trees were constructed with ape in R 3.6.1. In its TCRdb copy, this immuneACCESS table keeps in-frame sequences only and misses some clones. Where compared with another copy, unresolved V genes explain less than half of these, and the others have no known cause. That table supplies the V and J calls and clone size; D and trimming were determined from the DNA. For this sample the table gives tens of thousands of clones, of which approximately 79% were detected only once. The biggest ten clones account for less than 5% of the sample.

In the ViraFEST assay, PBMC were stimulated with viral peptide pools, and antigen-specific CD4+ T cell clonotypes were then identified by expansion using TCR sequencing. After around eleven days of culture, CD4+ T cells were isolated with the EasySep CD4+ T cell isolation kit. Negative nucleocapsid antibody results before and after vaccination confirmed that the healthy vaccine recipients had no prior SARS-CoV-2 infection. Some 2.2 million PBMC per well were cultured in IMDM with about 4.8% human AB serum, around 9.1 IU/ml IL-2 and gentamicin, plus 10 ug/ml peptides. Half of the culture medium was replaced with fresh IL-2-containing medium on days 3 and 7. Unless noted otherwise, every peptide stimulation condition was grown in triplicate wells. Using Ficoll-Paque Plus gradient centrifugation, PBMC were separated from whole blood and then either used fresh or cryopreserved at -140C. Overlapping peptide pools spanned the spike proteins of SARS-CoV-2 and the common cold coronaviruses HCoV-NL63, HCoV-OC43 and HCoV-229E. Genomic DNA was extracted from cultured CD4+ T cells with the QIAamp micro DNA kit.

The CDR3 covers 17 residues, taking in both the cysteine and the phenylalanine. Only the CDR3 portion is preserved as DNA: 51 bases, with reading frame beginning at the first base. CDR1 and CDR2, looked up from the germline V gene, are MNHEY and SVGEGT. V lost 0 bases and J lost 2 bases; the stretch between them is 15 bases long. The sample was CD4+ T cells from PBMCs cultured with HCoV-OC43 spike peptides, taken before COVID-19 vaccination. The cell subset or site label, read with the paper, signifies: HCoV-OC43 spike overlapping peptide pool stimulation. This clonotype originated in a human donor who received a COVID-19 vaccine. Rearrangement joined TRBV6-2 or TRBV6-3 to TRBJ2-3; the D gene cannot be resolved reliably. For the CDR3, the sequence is CASSYSNDNQYTDTQYF. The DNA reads TGTGCCAGCAGTTACTCGAACGATAACCAATACACAGATACGCAGTATTTT.